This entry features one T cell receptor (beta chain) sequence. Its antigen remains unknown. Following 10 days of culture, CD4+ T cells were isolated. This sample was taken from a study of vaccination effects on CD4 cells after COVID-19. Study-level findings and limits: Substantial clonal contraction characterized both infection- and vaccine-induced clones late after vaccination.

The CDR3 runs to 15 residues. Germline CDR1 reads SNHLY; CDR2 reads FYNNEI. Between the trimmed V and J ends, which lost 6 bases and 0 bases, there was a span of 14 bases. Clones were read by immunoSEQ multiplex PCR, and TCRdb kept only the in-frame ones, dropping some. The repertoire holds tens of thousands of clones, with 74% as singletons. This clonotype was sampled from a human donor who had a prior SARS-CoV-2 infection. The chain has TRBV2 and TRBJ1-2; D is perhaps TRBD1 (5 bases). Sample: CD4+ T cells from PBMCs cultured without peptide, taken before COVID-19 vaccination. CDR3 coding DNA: TGTGCCAGCAGGGACACTCCCCGAGCTAACTATGGCTACACCTTC. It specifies CASRDTPRANYGYTF.